This T cell receptor (beta chain) came from a study of cytomegalovirus exposure and HLA in healthy donors. In the study overall: The early release's HLA-typed donors yielded roughly 85 million unique TCRs.

V was cut by 2 bases and J by 4 bases, with 14 bases left in between. The germline gives CDR1 SGHTA, CDR2 FQGTGA. This CDR3 has 16 residues. In the PCR, 60 Vbeta and 13 Jbeta primers were used. In the original processing: Unique TCR beta chains totaled some 78 million in a later count, with some 10 million of them shared. Profiling relied on immunoSEQ multiplex PCR, and the TCRdb table lists in-frame clones only, not all of them. The D gene and trimming were derived from the DNA, and the V and J assignments and clone size from that table. The table records fewer than 150,000 clones, 60% to 85% of them present only once.

Sequenced input: PBMCs. This clonotype was obtained from a male donor in good health and CMV-seronegative. J is TRBJ2-2 and V is TRBV7-3; a possible D gene is TRBD1 (6 bases). CDR3 nucleotides: TGTGCCAGCAGCTTAGGACAGTTCGGTGTCACCGGGGAGCTGTTTTTT. It yields the protein CASSLGQFGVTGELFF. Drawing the rest from reference TRBV7-3 and TRBJ2-2, the complete variable domain is GAGVSQTPSNKVTEKGKYVELRCDPISGHTALYWYRQSLGQGPEFLIYFQGTGAADDSGLPNDRFFAVRPEGSVSTLKIQRTERGDSAVYLCASSLGQFGVTGELFFGEGSRLTVL.